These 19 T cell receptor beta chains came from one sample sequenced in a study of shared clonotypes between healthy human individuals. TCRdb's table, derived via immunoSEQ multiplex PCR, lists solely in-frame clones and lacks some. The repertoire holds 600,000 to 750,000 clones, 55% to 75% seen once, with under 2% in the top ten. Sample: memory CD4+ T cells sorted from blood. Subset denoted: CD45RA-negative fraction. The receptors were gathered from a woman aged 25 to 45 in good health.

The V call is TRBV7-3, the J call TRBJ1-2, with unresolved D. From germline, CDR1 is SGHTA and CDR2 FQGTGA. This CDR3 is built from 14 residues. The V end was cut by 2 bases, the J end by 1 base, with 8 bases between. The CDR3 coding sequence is TGTGCCAGCAGCTTAGTTCGGTTTAACTATGGCTACACCTTC. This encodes CASSLVRFNYGYTF.

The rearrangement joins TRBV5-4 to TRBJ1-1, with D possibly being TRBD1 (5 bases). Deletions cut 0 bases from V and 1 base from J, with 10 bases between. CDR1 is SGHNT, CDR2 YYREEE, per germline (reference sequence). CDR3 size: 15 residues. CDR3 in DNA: TGTGCCAGCAGCTTGGTCGGGGCAGCGAACACTGAAGCTTTCTTT. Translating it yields CASSLVGAANTEAFF.

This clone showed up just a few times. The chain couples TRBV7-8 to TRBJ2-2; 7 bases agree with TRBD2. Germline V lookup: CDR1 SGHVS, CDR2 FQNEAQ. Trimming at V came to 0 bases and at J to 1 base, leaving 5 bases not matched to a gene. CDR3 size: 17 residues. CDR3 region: CASSLAGVAGNTGELFF. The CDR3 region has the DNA TGTGCCAGCAGCTTAGCGGGAGTAGCGGGGAACACCGGGGAGCTGTTTTTT.

CDR3 DNA sequence: TGTGCCAGCAGCTTAGGGAACGGGGAGAACACAGATACGCAGTATTTT. This sequence encodes CASSLGNGENTDTQYF. This chain joins TRBV7-6 and TRBJ2-3; a possible D gene is TRBD2 (5 bases). The CDR3 runs 16 residues. The V end lost 1 base, the J end lost 2 bases, and 13 bases lay between the germline ends. From germline, CDR1 is SGHVS and CDR2 FNYEAQ. The variable domain in full, with the rest retrieved from reference TRBV7-6 and TRBJ2-3, is GAGVSQSPRYKVTKRGQDVALRCDPISGHVSLYWYRQALGQGPEFLTYFNYEAQQDKSGLPNDRFSAERPEGSISTLTIQRTEQRDSAMYRCASSLGNGENTDTQYFGPGTRLTVL.

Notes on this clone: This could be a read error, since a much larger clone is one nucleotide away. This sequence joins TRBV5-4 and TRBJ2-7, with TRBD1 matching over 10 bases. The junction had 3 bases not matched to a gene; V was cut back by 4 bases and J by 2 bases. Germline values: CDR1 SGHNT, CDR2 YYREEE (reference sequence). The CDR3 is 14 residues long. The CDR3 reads CASSAGTGAYEQYF. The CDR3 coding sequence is TGTGCCAGCAGCGCCGGGACAGGGGCCTACGAGCAGTACTTC. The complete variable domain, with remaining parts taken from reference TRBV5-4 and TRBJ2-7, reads ETGVTQSPTHLIKTRGQQVTLRCSSQSGHNTVSWYQQALGQGPQFIFQYYREEENGRGNFPPRFSGLQFPNYSSELNVNALELDDSALYLCASSAGTGAYEQYFGPGTRLTVT.

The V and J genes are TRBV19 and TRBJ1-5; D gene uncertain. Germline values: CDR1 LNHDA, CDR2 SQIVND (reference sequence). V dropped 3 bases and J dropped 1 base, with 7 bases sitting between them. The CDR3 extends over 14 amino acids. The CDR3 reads CASSMWGSNQPQHF. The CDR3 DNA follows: TGTGCCAGTAGTATGTGGGGAAGCAATCAGCCCCAGCATTTT.

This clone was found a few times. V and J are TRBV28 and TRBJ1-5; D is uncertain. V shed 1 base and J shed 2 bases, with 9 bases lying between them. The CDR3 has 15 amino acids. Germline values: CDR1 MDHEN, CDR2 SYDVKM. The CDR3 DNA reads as TGTGCCAGCAGTTTATCCCATAGTGGCAATCAGCCCCAGCATTTT. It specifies CASSLSHSGNQPQHF.

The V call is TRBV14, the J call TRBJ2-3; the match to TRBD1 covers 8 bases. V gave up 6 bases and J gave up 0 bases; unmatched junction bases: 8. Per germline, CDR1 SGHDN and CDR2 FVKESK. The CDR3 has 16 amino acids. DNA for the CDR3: TGTGCCAGCAGACTTTCAGGGGGCCCTAGCACAGATACGCAGTATTTT. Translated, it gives CASRLSGGPSTDTQYF. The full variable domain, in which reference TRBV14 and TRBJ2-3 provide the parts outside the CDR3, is EAGVTQFPSHSVIEKGQTVTLRCDPISGHDNLYWYRRVMGKEIKFLLHFVKESKQDESGMPNNRFLAERTGGTYSTLKVQPAELEDSGVYFCASRLSGGPSTDTQYFGPGTRLTVL.

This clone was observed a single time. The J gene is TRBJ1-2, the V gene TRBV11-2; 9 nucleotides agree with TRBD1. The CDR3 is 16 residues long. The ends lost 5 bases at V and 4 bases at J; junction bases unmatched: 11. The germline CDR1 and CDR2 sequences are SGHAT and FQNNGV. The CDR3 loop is CASSLHTGGAAYGYTF. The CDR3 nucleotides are TGTGCCAGCAGCCTACATACAGGGGGCGCGGCCTATGGCTACACCTTC.

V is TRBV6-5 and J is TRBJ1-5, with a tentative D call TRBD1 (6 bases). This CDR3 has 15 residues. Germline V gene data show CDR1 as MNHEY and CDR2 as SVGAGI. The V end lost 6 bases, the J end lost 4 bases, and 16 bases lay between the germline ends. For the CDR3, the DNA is TGTGCCAGCAGCCCACAGGGTTTTCAAAATCAGCCCCAGCATTTT. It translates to CASSPQGFQNQPQHF.

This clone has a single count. CDR3 residues: CASSLSSGGADTQYF. In nucleotides, the CDR3 is TGTGCCAGCAGCTTGTCTAGCGGGGGCGCAGATACGCAGTATTTT. V is TRBV5-4 and J is TRBJ2-3, with TRBD2 matching over 10 bases. CDR1 is SGHNT, CDR2 YYREEE, per germline (reference sequence). The ends lost 1 base at V and 4 bases at J; junction bases unmatched: 3. CDR3 length: 15 amino acids.

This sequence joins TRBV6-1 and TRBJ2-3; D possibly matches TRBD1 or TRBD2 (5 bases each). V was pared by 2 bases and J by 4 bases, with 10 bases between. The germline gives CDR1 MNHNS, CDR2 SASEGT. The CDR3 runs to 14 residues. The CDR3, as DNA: TGTGCCAGCAGTGAAAGAGGGGAGTCAGATACGCAGTATTTT. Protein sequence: CASSERGESDTQYF.

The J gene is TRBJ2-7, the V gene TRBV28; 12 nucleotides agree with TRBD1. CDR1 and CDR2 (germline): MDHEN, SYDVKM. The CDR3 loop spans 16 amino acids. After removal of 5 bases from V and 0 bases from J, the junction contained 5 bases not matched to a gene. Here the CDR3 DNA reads TGTGCCAGCAGTCCCCCGGGACAGGGGGCCTCCTACGAGCAGTACTTC. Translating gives CASSPPGQGASYEQYF.

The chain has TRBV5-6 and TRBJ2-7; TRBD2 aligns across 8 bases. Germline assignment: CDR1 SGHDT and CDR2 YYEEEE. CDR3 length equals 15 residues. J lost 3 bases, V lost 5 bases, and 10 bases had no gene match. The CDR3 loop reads CASRKGAGGHYEQYF. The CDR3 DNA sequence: TGTGCCAGCAGGAAAGGGGCGGGAGGACACTACGAGCAGTACTTC.

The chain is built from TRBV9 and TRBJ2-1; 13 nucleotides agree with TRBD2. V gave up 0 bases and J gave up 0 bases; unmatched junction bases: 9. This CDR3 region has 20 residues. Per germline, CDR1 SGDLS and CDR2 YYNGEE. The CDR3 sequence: CASSVGLGLAGLGSYNEQFF. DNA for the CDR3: TGTGCCAGCAGCGTAGGTTTGGGACTAGCGGGATTGGGCTCCTACAATGAGCAGTTCTTC. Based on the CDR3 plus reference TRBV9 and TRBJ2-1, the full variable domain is DSGVTQTPKHLITATGQRVTLRCSPRSGDLSVYWYQQSLDQGLQFLIQYYNGEERAKGNILERFSAQQFPDLHSELNLSSLELGDSALYFCASSVGLGLAGLGSYNEQFFGPGTRLTVL.

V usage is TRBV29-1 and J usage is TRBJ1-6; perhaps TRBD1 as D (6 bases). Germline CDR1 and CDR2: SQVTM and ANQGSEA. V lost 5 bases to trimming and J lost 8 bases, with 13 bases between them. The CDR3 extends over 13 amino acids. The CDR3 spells CSVTDSPYSPLHF. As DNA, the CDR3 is TGCAGCGTTACGGACAGTCCTTATTCACCCCTCCACTTT.

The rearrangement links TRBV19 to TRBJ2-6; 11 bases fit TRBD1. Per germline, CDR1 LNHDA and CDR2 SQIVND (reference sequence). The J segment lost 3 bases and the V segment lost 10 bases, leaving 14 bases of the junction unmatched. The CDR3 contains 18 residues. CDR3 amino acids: CATETDGTGGYGANVLTF. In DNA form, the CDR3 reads TGTGCCACCGAAACCGACGGGACAGGGGGATATGGGGCCAACGTCCTGACTTTC.

The CDR3 spells CASSTPLRGPGGYTF. The CDR3 DNA follows: TGTGCCAGCAGTACGCCGCTGAGGGGCCCGGGGGGCTACACCTTC. This rearrangement joins TRBV6-5 to TRBJ1-2; weak D call: TRBD1 (5 bases). CDR1 MNHEY and CDR2 SVGAGI come from the germline V gene. The CDR3 is 15 residues long. V lost 5 bases to trimming and J lost 8 bases, with 21 bases between them.

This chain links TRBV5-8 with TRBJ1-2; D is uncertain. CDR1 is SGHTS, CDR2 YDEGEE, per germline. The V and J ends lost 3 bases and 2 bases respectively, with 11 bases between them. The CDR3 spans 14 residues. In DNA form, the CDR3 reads TGTGCCAGCAGCTCTGTGACGTCGAACTATGGCTACACCTTC. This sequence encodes CASSSVTSNYGYTF.